A single sample gave rise to the 4 T cell receptor beta chains below, sequenced in a study of blood T cell repertoires in COVID-19 (dated by TCRdb to 2020 to 2022). Receptor libraries were prepared by the immunoSEQ multiplex PCR assay. TCRdb re-hosts the immuneACCESS table, in-frame sequences only. Its copies lack some clones; in the studies checked, an unresolved V gene accounts for under half of them, and the cause for the rest is not known. Here the sample has almost 100,000 clones; roughly 86% occur a single time. The ten largest clones represent 10% of the sample. The sequenced sample consisted of peripheral blood. Receptors were obtained from a man over 45 with acute or convalescent COVID-19.

The chain has TRBV18 and TRBJ1-2; TRBD1 might be the D (6 bases). The germline V and J ends were trimmed by 3 bases and 4 bases, with 9 bases remaining between them. CDR1 and CDR2 from the germline V gene are KGHSH and LQKENI. The CDR3 consists of 13 residues. CDR3 sequence (DNA): TGTGCCAGCTCACCGGGGGCGACCTATGGCTACACCTTC. Translated: CASSPGATYGYTF.

As concerns this clone: Its ends do not fully match the called genes, so a read error is possible. This chain links TRBV18 with TRBJ2-2; D is unresolved. Germline CDR1 and CDR2: KGHSH and LQKENI. The CDR3 runs 15 residues. CDR3 protein: CASSPLGSHTGELFF. The CDR3 nucleotides are TGTGCCAGCTCACCCCTGGGCAGCCACACCGGTGAGCTGTTTTTT.

The chain has TRBV20-1 and TRBJ1-6; D perhaps matches TRBD1 (5 bases). CDR1 is DFQATT and CDR2 is SNEGSKA in the germline V gene (reference sequence). Between the trimmed V and J ends, which lost 3 bases and 0 bases, there was a span of 18 bases. CDR3 length: 18 residues. CDR3: CSASRSGGASSYNSPLHF. The CDR3 bases are TGCAGTGCTAGTCGCTCGGGGGGTGCAAGCTCCTATAATTCACCCCTCCACTTT.

The J gene is TRBJ2-5, the V gene TRBV18, with 7 bases identical to TRBD2. Germline V gene sequence: CDR1 KGHSH, CDR2 LQKENI. V was clipped by 4 bases and J by 4 bases; unmatched bases: 0. The CDR3 contains 12 residues. CDR3 loop: CASSLAGETQYF. The CDR3 nucleotides are TGTGCCAGCTCACTAGCGGGAGAGACCCAGTACTTC.